Each of the 28 T cell receptor beta chains below was sequenced from the same sample in a study of CD8 T cells in ankylosing spondylitis. The study's findings and limits: Seemingly characteristic of ankylosing spondylitis blood was a TCR beta motif consisting of about 8 highly homologous variants.

Their antigens remain unidentified. TCRdb re-derived calls from the 5' RACE reads in MiXCR, one entry per CDR3 protein. The sample has fewer than 750,000 distinct CDR3 sequences, 19% seen once. The sequenced material came from blood, either unsorted or a sorted T cell fraction (not recorded which). These receptors were obtained from a male donor with ankylosing spondylitis.

The chain carries TRBV20-1 and TRBJ2-7; TRBD2 agrees at 7 bases. CDR3 length equals 16 residues. V lost 1 base to trimming and J lost 0 bases; unmatched junction nucleotides: 9. Per the germline V gene, CDR1 is DFQATT and CDR2 is SNEGSKA (reference sequence). DNA for the CDR3: TGCAGTGCTAGAGCCCCGACTAGCTCGGGCTCCTACGAGCAGTACTTC. Protein: CSARAPTSSGSYEQYF.

The rearrangement uses TRBV11-2 and TRBJ2-1, with 8 bases that match TRBD2. V dropped 5 bases and J dropped 0; count of bases not matched to a gene: 6. The CDR3 has 16 amino acids. CDR1 and CDR2 from the germline V gene are SGHAT and FQNNGV. The CDR3 bases are TGTGCCAGCAGCCTTAGCGGGGCCCCCTCCTACAATGAGCAGTTCTTC. Its protein product is CASSLSGAPSYNEQFF.

V and J are TRBV5-4 and TRBJ2-7; 8 positions agree with TRBD1. This CDR3 has 15 residues. The junction had 9 bases not matched to a gene; V was cut back by 5 bases and J by 2 bases. Germline-derived CDR1 and CDR2 are SGHNT and YYREEE (reference sequence). CDR3 in DNA: TGTGCCAGCAGAAGTACAGGGGGGTCGCCCTACGAGCAGTACTTC. Amino acids: CASRSTGGSPYEQYF.

This chain's CDR3 is CASRQTSGPAHTQYF. The CDR3 DNA is TGTGCCAGCAGGCAGACTAGCGGGCCCGCACATACGCAGTATTTT. V and J are TRBV2 and TRBJ2-3, with TRBD2 matching over 10 bases. CDR3 length equals 15 residues. The germline gives CDR1 SNHLY, CDR2 FYNNEI. Losses at the gene ends were 6 bases for V and 7 bases for J; bases not matched to a gene: 10.

The chain carries TRBV4-3 and TRBJ1-1; 8 bases fit TRBD1. V trimming: 0 bases; J trimming: 4 bases; junction bases outside the gene matches: 4. The CDR3 totals 15 residues. Germline V CDR1 and CDR2: LGHNA, YSLEER. The CDR3 region has the DNA TGCGCCAGCAGCCAAGACCCCAGGGGGCCCACTGAAGCTTTCTTT. This encodes CASSQDPRGPTEAFF.

This clonotype was seen a handful of times. This rearrangement joins TRBV25-1 to TRBJ2-5; 7 nucleotides match TRBD2. V gave up 1 base and J gave up 4 bases; unmatched junction bases: 0. CDR3 length: 13 amino acids. Per the germline V gene, CDR1 is MGHDK and CDR2 is SYGVNS. In DNA form, the CDR3 reads TGTGCCAGCAGTGAATGGGGGGGAGAGACCCAGTACTTC. It is translated as CASSEWGGETQYF.

The V and J genes are TRBV7-2 and TRBJ2-7; TRBD1 or TRBD2 may be the D gene (6 bases each). The CDR3 is 14 amino acids. Trimming pared 5 bases from V and 3 bases from J, leaving 14 bases between. Looked up from germline, CDR1 is SGHTA and CDR2 is FQGNSA. CDR3: CASSERGAIYEQYF. DNA for the CDR3: TGTGCCAGCAGCGAAAGGGGGGCTATCTACGAGCAGTACTTC.

This clonotype occurred a few times. V is TRBV27 and J is TRBJ1-5; no reliable D call. Trimming pared 7 bases from V and 1 base from J, leaving 17 bases between. The CDR3 runs 16 residues. Germline CDR1 MNHEY, CDR2 SMNVEV (reference sequence). CDR3 region: CASKKRGMGSNQPQHF. The CDR3, as DNA: TGTGCCAGCAAAAAAAGAGGAATGGGCAGCAATCAGCCCCAGCATTTT.

This chain uses TRBV21-1 with TRBJ2-7. TRBV21-1 is shown as a pseudogene. The CDR3 is made up of 15 amino acids. The CDR3 protein is CASSKSQGGLYEQYF. CDR3 DNA: TGTGCCAGCAGCAAATCGCAGGGTGGCCTCTACGAGCAGTACTTC.

CDR3 sequence reads: CATSRDLTISYNEQFF. In DNA form, the CDR3 reads TGTGCCACCAGCAGAGATCTTACGATCTCCTACAATGAGCAGTTCTTC. The V gene is TRBV15, the J gene TRBJ2-1, with D uncertain. Germline V gives CDR1 LNHNV, CDR2 YYDKDF (reference sequence). The CDR3 consists of 16 residues. V was pared by 0 bases and J by 0 bases, with 9 bases between.

This clonotype was counted between two and nine times. The CDR3 sequence is CASSPKRGGMDTQYF. DNA of the CDR3: TGTGCCAGCAGCCCCAAGCGGGGGGGCATGGATACGCAGTATTTT. The chain carries TRBV3-1 and TRBJ2-3, with 10 bases fitting TRBD2. This CDR3 is 15 amino acids long. In germline, CDR1 is LGHDT, CDR2 YNNKEL (reference sequence). V dropped 4 bases and J dropped 6; count of bases not matched to a gene: 7.

The chain joins TRBV20-1 to TRBJ2-3, with TRBD1 as a possible D gene (5 bases). V was cut by 3 bases and J by 4 bases, with 20 bases left in between. Germline V gene sequence: CDR1 DFQATT, CDR2 SNEGSKA (reference sequence). There are 16 residues in the CDR3. The CDR3 bases are TGCAGTGCTAGGGACCTCTGGCAGGGCGGATCAGATACGCAGTATTTT. As protein: CSARDLWQGGSDTQYF.

This clonotype showed up just a few times. The rearrangement links TRBV9 to TRBJ1-1; the D is unclear. Germline V gene sequence: CDR1 SGDLS, CDR2 YYNGEE. This CDR3 is 14 amino acids long. Trimming removed 4 bases at V and 7 bases at J, with 17 bases between. The CDR3 reads CASSPPSMAGEAFF. In DNA, the CDR3 is TGTGCCAGCAGCCCCCCGAGCATGGCGGGTGAAGCTTTCTTT.

Concerning this clonotype: A junction boundary mismatches the germline segment, possibly from a read error. The chain carries TRBV7-8 and TRBJ2-4, with D maybe TRBD2 (5 bases). Germline V CDR1 and CDR2: SGHVS, FQNEAQ. CDR3 length equals 16 residues. For the CDR3, the DNA is TGTGCCAGCAGCATAGCCCCGGTGGATGGACTAAACATTCAGTACTTC. It codes for CASSIAPVDGLNIQYF.

There are a few counts of this clonotype. This rearrangement joins TRBV7-9 to TRBJ2-1; 13 bases match TRBD2. The junction had 14 bases not matched to a gene; V was cut back by 7 bases and J by 8 bases. The CDR3 contains 17 residues. CDR1 is SEHNR, CDR2 FQNEAQ, per germline (reference sequence). The CDR3 DNA sequence: TGTGCCAGCAACCCAAACGGGGGGACTAGCGGGATGTATGAGCAGTTCTTC. Protein sequence: CASNPNGGTSGMYEQFF.

This clonotype occurred many times. The gene calls are TRBV7-2 and TRBJ2-5; the match to TRBD2 covers 9 bases. The CDR3 consists of 14 residues. After removal of 2 bases from V and 5 bases from J, the junction contained 3 bases not matched to a gene. Per germline, CDR1 SGHTA and CDR2 FQGNSA. Here the CDR3 reads CASSLRLAVETQYF. CDR3 DNA sequence: TGTGCCAGCAGCTTAAGACTAGCGGTGGAGACCCAGTACTTC. The complete variable domain, with remaining parts taken from reference TRBV7-2 and TRBJ2-5, reads GAGVSQSPSNKVTEKGKDVELRCDPISGHTALYWYRQSLGQGLEFLIYFQGNSAPDKSGLPSDRFSAERTGGSVSTLTIQRTQQEDSAVYLCASSLRLAVETQYFGPGTRLLVL.

This clonotype has just one count. The chain carries TRBV20-1 and TRBJ2-5, with 8 bases fitting TRBD2. The CDR3 consists of 13 residues. The germline gives CDR1 DFQATT, CDR2 SNEGSKA (reference sequence). Losses at the gene ends were 6 bases for V and 4 bases for J; bases not matched to a gene: 7. The DNA for the CDR3 is TGCAGTGCCCAAGCGGGAGCTTCAGAGACCCAGTACTTC. Translation gives CSAQAGASETQYF.

This clonotype was observed a handful of times. The gene calls are TRBV12-3 or TRBV12-4 and TRBJ2-2; possibly TRBD2 for D (5 bases). This CDR3 is 15 amino acids long. Deletions cut 6 bases from V and 2 bases from J, with 13 bases between. CDR3 residues: CASSSRDTNTGELFF. In DNA, the CDR3 is TGTGCCAGCAGCTCGAGGGATACCAACACCGGGGAGCTGTTTTTT.

This clonotype was observed a handful of times. The chain links TRBV5-1 to TRBJ2-1; 9 bases are shared with TRBD1. CDR1 and CDR2 from the germline V gene are SGHRS and YFSETQ. CDR3 length: 16 residues. J was trimmed by 6 bases and V by 2 bases; bases with no gene match: 9. DNA for the CDR3: TGCGCCAGCAGCTTCACGGTCGGACAGGGGATCAATGAGCAGTTCTTC. Protein product: CASSFTVGQGINEQFF.

The V call is TRBV12-3 or TRBV12-4, the J call TRBJ1-2; D is possibly TRBD1 (6 bases). The CDR3 length is 14 residues. V was clipped by 5 bases and J by 2 bases, with 12 bases between them. In DNA, the CDR3 is TGTGCCAGCAGTCAACCCGGGGGCAACTATGGCTACACCTTC. It encodes CASSQPGGNYGYTF.

This clonotype was counted a few times. The CDR3 nucleotides are TGTGCCAGCAGCTTAGCCAGGACATACAATCAGCCCCAGCATTTT. Amino acid sequence: CASSLARTYNQPQHF. The gene calls are TRBV7-2 and TRBJ1-5, with TRBD1 as a possible D gene (5 bases). Trimming removed 0 bases at V and 3 bases at J, with 9 bases between. This CDR3 is built from 15 residues. Germline V gene sequence: CDR1 SGHTA, CDR2 FQGNSA.

This clonotype was recorded a few times. The rearrangement joins TRBV6-1 to TRBJ2-5, with D maybe TRBD2 (7 bases). The CDR3 length is 17 residues. Germline CDR1 is MNHNS and CDR2 is SASEGT. V shed 7 bases and J shed 5 bases, with 26 bases lying between them. CDR3 in amino acids: CASTQRGVGGPAETQYF. The CDR3 DNA reads TGTGCCAGCACCCAAAGGGGGGTGGGGGGGCCCGCGGAGACCCAGTACTTC.

This clonotype showed up just a few times. The chain combines TRBV5-1 with TRBJ2-2; TRBD1 agrees at 9 bases. CDR3 size: 14 residues. J was trimmed by 4 bases and V by 5 bases; bases with no gene match: 3. Per germline, CDR1 SGHRS and CDR2 YFSETQ. CDR3 nucleotides: TGCGCCAGCAGGGACAGGGGTAGCACCGGGGAGCTGTTTTTT. Its protein is CASRDRGSTGELFF. Looking up the rest from reference TRBV5-1 and TRBJ2-2 gives the full variable domain: KAGVTQTPRYLIKTRGQQVTLSCSPISGHRSVSWYQQTPGQGLQFLFEYFSETQRNKGNFPGRFSGRQFSNSRSEMNVSTLELGDSALYLCASRDRGSTGELFFGEGSRLTVL.

A few counts support this clonotype. This chain links TRBV29-1 with TRBJ2-3; D is ambiguous. Trimming took 5 bases from V and 3 from J, leaving 9 bases between them. The CDR3 length is 12 residues. Germline V CDR1 and CDR2: SQVTM, ANQGSEA. CDR3 bases: TGCAGCGTTCACCCGATTACAGATACGCAGTATTTT. This encodes CSVHPITDTQYF.

This clonotype was observed at least ten times. The V call is TRBV12-3 or TRBV12-4, the J call TRBJ1-6; 8 nucleotides match TRBD1. The CDR3 sequence is 15 residues long. V shed 7 bases, J shed 4 bases, and the junction held 6 bases outside the gene matches. The CDR3 protein is CASNQGAAYNSPLHF. The CDR3 coding sequence is TGTGCCAGCAACCAGGGGGCCGCTTATAATTCACCCCTCCACTTT.

The J gene is TRBJ2-7, the V gene TRBV4-2, with D perhaps TRBD1 or TRBD2 (5 bases each). CDR1 and CDR2 from the germline V gene are LGHNA and YNFKEQ. This CDR3 is 16 amino acids long. Deletions cut 3 bases from V and 2 bases from J, with 17 bases between. CDR3 residues: CASSQVGRDPTYEQYF. The DNA for the CDR3 is TGTGCCAGCAGCCAGGTCGGACGGGACCCTACCTACGAGCAGTACTTC.

This clonotype came up a few times. CDR3 residues: CASSRKGGLNTEAFF. Here the CDR3 DNA reads TGTGCCAGCAGCCGTAAGGGGGGGCTGAACACTGAAGCTTTCTTT. The genes are TRBV12-3 or TRBV12-4 and TRBJ1-1; TRBD1 is a possible D gene (6 bases). This CDR3 is built from 15 residues. V was trimmed by 6 bases and J by 0 bases, leaving 14 bases between them.

V usage is TRBV27 and J usage is TRBJ1-6, with D possibly TRBD1 on 5 matching bases. CDR3 length: 15 amino acids. With 8 bases removed from V and 0 bases from J, the gap between germline ends came to 11 bases. Germline CDR1 and CDR2: MNHEY and SMNVEV (reference sequence). The CDR3 DNA reads as TGTGCCAGCGGGGGGTACCCCTCCTATAATTCACCCCTCCACTTT. Protein sequence: CASGGYPSYNSPLHF.